The rows below give T cell receptor beta chains drawn from one sample of a study of blood T cells in healthy people across ages. TCRdb called the 5' RACE reads again in MiXCR, with one record for every CDR3 protein. This table holds 1.5 million to 2 million distinct CDR3 sequences, under 30% found once. The sample was blood. These receptors were obtained from a woman aged 30 to 39 in good health. Each CDR3 is given with its conserved first and last residue. A D gene is named only where the DNA matches it firmly. Some rows have no size entry. The others give once, few or many, or a class for an expanded clone.

NA,TRBJ1-2,TRBV27,NA,CASSLRARAVRWGYTF,TGTGCCAGCAGTTTACGGGCTAGGGCAGTCCGTTGGGGCTACACCTTC
many,TRBJ2-7,TRBV12-3/TRBV12-4,TRBD2,CASSLQGAGRLLEQYF,TGTGCCAGCAGTTTACAAGGAGCGGGACGGTTGTTAGAGCAGTACTTC
NA,TRBJ2-5,TRBV7-9,NA,CASSHSLWQETQYF,TGTGCCAGCAGCCATAGCTTGTGGCAAGAGACCCAGTACTTC
few,TRBJ2-5,TRBV20-1,TRBD2,CSVRLAVGETQYF,TGCAGTGTGAGACTAGCGGTGGGAGAGACCCAGTACTTC
NA,TRBJ2-3,TRBV7-2,NA,CASSLKAVTLTDTQYF,TGTGCCAGCAGCTTAAAGGCAGTGACCCTCACAGATACGCAGTATTTT
NA,TRBJ1-1,TRBV5-6,NA,CASSATPGGNTEAFF,TGTGCCAGCAGTGCAACCCCGGGAGGGAACACTGAAGCTTTCTTT
NA,TRBJ2-7,TRBV2,NA,CASVSTTVAYEQYF,TGTGCCAGCGTTTCCACGACAGTGGCCTACGAGCAGTACTTC
NA,TRBJ2-1,TRBV29-1,NA,CSVGGHKEDNEQFF,TGCAGCGTTGGGGGACATAAAGAGGACAATGAGCAGTTCTTC
NA,TRBJ2-3,TRBV20-1,NA,CSARFGAGPDTQYF,TGCAGTGCTAGGTTCGGAGCCGGGCCAGATACGCAGTATTTT
NA,TRBJ2-1,TRBV5-4,TRBD2,CASSSSGTSGEQFF,TGTGCCAGCAGCAGTTCCGGGACTAGCGGTGAGCAGTTCTTC
many,TRBJ2-1,TRBV30,NA,CAWRYNEQFF,TGTGCCTGGAGGTACAATGAGCAGTTCTTC
few,TRBJ1-2,TRBV11-2,TRBD1,CASSLDHGQGNGYTF,TGTGCCAGCAGCTTAGATCACGGACAGGGAAATGGCTACACCTTC
few,TRBJ1-5,TRBV28,NA,CASRTGGAGDQPQHF,TGTGCCAGCAGAACGGGGGGTGCGGGGGATCAGCCCCAGCATTTT
few,TRBJ2-2,TRBV2,TRBD2,CASSEEAGRLAGAYNGELFF,TGTGCCAGCAGTGAAGAGGCAGGGCGGCTAGCGGGAGCATACAACGGGGAGCTGTTTTTT
few,TRBJ2-5,TRBV20-1,NA,CSAQSYGWGTQYF,TGCAGTGCCCAGTCATACGGGTGGGGGACCCAGTACTTC
few,TRBJ2-7,TRBV4-3,TRBD2,CASSHFGTSGYEQYF,TGCGCCAGCAGCCACTTCGGGACTAGCGGCTACGAGCAGTACTTC